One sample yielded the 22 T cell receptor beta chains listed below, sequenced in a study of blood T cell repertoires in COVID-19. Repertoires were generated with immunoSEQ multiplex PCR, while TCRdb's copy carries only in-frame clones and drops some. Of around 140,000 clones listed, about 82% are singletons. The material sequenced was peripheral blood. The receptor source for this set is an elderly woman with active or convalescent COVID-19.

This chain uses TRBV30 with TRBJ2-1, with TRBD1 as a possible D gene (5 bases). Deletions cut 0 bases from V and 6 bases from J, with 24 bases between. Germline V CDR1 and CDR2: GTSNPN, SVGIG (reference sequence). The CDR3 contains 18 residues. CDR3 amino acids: CAWSVSWPRAVQSNEQFF. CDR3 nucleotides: TGTGCCTGGAGTGTGAGTTGGCCCAGGGCGGTCCAGTCCAATGAGCAGTTCTTC.

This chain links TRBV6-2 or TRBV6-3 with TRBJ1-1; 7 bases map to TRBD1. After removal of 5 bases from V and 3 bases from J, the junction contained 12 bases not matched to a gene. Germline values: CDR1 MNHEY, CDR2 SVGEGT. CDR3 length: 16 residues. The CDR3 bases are TGTGCCAGCAGTCACGGACAGGCCCCGGCTTACACTGAAGCTTTCTTT. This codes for CASSHGQAPAYTEAFF.

CDR3 residues: CASSFTGPGGSYEQYF. The CDR3 DNA follows: TGTGCCAGCAGCTTTACTGGGCCCGGAGGCTCCTACGAGCAGTACTTC. The rearrangement links TRBV27 to TRBJ2-7, with a weak D call TRBD2 (5 bases). Germline V gene data show CDR1 as MNHEY and CDR2 as SMNVEV (reference sequence). V was clipped by 6 bases and J by 0 bases, with 18 bases between them. The CDR3 sequence is 16 residues long.

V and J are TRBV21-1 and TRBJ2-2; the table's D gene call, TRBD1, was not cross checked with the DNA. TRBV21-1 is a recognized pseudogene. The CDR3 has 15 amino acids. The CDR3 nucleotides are TGTGCCAGCAGAGGGACAGGGAGTAGAACCGGGGAGCTGTTTTTT. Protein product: CASRGTGSRTGELFF.

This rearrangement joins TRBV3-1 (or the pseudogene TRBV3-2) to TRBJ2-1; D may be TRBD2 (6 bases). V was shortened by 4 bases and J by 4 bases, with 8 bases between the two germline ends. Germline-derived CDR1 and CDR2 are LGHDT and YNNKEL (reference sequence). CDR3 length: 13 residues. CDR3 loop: CASSLGGYNEQFF. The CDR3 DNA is TGTGCCAGCAGCCTTGGAGGGTACAATGAGCAGTTCTTC.

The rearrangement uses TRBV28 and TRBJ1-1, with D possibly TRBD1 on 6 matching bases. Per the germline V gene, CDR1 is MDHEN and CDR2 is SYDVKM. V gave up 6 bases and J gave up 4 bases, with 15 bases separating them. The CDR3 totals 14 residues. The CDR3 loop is CASRQGSSVTEAFF. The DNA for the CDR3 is TGTGCCAGCAGGCAGGGGAGTTCGGTCACTGAAGCTTTCTTT.

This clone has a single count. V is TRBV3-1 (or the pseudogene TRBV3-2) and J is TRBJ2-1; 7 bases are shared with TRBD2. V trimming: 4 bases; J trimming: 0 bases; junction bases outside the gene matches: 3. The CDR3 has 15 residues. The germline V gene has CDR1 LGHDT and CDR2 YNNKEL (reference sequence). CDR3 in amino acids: CASSPGLDSYNEQFF. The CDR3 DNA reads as TGTGCCAGCAGCCCTGGACTAGACTCCTACAATGAGCAGTTCTTC.

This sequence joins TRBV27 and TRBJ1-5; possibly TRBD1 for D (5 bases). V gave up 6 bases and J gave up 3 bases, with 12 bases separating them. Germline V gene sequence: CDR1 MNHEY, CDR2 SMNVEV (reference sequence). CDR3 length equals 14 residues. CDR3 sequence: CASRGSGINQPQHF. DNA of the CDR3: TGTGCCAGCAGAGGTTCAGGGATCAATCAGCCCCAGCATTTT.

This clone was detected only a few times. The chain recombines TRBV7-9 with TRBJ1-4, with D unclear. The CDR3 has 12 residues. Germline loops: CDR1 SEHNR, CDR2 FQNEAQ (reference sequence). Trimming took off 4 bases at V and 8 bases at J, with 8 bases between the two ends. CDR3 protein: CASSSGNEKLFF. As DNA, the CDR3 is TGTGCCAGCAGCTCCGGGAACGAAAAACTGTTTTTT. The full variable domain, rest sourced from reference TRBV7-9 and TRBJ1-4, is DTGVSQNPRHKITKRGQNVTFRCDPISEHNRLYWYRQTLGQGPEFLTYFQNEAQLEKSRLLSDRFSAERPKGSFSTLEIQRTEQGDSAMYLCASSSGNEKLFFGSGTQLSVL.

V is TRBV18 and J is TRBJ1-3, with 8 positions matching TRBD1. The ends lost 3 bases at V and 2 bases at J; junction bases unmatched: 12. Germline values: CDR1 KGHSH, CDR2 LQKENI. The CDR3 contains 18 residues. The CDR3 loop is CASSPMTTGGPTGNTIYF. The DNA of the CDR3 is TGTGCCAGCTCACCGATGACTACAGGGGGACCAACTGGAAACACCATATATTTT.

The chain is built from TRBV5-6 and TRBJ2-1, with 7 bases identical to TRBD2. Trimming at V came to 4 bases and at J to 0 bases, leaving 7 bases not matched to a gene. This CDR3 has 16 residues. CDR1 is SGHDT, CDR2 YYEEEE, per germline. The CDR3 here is CASSTPSGSSYNEQFF. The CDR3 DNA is TGTGCCAGCAGCACCCCTAGCGGAAGCTCCTACAATGAGCAGTTCTTC.

The CDR3 DNA sequence: TGTGCCAGCAGTGAAAGGGGCTTTGGCTACACCTTC. Protein: CASSERGFGYTF. The chain combines TRBV6-1 with TRBJ1-2; D perhaps matches TRBD1 (5 bases). This CDR3 is 12 amino acids long. V was shortened by 2 bases and J by 7 bases, with 8 bases between the two germline ends. In germline, CDR1 is MNHNS, CDR2 SASEGT.

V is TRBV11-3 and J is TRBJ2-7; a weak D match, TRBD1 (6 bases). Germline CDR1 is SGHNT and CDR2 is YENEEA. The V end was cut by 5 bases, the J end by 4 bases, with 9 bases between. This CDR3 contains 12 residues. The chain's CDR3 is CASSVTGYEQYF. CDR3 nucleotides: TGTGCCAGCAGCGTTACAGGGTACGAGCAGTACTTC.

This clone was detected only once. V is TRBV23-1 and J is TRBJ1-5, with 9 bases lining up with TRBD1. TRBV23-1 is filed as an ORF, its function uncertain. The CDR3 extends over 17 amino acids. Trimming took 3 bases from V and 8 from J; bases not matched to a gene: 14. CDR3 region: CASSQRSRDRAQEPQHF. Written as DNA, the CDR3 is TGCGCCAGCAGTCAGCGGTCCCGGGACAGGGCCCAAGAGCCCCAGCATTTT.

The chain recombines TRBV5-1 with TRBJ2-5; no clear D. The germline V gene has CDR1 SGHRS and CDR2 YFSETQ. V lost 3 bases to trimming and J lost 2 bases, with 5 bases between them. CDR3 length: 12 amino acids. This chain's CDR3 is CASSSLQETQYF. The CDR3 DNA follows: TGCGCCAGCAGCTCACTGCAAGAGACCCAGTACTTC.

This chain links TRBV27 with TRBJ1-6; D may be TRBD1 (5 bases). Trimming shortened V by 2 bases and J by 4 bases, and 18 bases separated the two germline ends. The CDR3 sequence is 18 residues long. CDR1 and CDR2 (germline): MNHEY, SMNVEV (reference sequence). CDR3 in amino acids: CASSLMTAIPPYNSPLHF. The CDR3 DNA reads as TGTGCCAGCAGTTTAATGACAGCGATCCCCCCGTATAATTCACCCCTCCACTTT.

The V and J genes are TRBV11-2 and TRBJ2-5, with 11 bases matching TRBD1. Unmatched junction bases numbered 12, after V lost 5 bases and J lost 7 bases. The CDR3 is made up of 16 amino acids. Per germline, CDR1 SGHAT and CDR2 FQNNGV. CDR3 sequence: CASSPYRDRGGGTQYF. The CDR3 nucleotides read TGTGCCAGCAGCCCGTACCGGGACAGGGGGGGAGGGACCCAGTACTTC.

For the CDR3, the DNA is TGTGCCATCAGTAAGACAGGGACTGGAAACACCATATATTTT. This translates into CAISKTGTGNTIYF. The genes are TRBV10-3 and TRBJ1-3; 7 bases align to TRBD1. Germline V CDR1 and CDR2: ENHRY, SYGVKD. The CDR3 totals 14 residues. Losses at the gene ends were 5 bases for V and 2 bases for J; bases not matched to a gene: 3.

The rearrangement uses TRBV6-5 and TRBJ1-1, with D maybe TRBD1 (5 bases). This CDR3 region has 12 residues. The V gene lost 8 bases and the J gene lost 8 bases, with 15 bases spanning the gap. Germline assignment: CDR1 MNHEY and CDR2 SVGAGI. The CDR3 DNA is TGTGCCAGCGGGGCGTATAGCAAGGAAGCTTTCTTT. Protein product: CASGAYSKEAFF.

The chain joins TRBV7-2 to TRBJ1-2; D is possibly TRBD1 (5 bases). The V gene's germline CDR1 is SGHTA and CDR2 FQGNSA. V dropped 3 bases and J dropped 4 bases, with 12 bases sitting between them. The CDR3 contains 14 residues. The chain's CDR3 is CASSLVGGGYGYTF. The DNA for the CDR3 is TGTGCCAGCAGCTTGGTTGGGGGGGGCTATGGCTACACCTTC.

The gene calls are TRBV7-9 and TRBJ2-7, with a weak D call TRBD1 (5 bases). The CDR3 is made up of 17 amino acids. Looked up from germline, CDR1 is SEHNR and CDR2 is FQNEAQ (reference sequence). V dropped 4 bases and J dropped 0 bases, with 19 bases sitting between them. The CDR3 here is CASSSTNLDSHSYEQYF. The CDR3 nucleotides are TGTGCCAGCAGCTCTACGAACCTCGACAGCCACTCCTACGAGCAGTACTTC.

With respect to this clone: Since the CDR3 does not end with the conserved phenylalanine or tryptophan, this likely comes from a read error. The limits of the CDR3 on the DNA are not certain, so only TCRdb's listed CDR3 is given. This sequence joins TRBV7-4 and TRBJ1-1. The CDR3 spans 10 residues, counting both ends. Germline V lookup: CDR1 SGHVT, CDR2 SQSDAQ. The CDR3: CASSDWTGVV.